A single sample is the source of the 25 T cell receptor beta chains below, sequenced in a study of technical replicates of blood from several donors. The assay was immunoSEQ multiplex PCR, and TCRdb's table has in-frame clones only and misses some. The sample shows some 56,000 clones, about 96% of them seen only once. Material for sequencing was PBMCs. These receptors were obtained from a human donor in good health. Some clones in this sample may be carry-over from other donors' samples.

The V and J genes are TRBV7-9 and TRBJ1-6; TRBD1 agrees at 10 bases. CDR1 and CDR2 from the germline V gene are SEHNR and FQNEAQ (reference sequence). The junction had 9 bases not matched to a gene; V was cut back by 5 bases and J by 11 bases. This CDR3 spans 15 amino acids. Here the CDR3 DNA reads TGTGCCAGCAGCGCGGACAGGGGGTCTTATGCACCCCTCCACTTT. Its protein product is CASSADRGSYAPLHF.

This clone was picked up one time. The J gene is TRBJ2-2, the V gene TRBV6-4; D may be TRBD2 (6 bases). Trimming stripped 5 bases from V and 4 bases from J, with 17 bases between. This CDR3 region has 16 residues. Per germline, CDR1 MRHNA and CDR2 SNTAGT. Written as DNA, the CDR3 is TGTGCCAGCAGTCTCGATAGCGGACCCGTCACCGGGGAGCTGTTTTTT. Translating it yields CASSLDSGPVTGELFF.

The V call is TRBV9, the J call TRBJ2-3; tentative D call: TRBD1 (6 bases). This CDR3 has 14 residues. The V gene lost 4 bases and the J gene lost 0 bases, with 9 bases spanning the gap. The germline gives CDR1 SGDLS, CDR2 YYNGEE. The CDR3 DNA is TGTGCCAGCAGCCCAGGGGCTAGCACAGATACGCAGTATTTT. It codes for CASSPGASTDTQYF. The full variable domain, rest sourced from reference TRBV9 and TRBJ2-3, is DSGVTQTPKHLITATGQRVTLRCSPRSGDLSVYWYQQSLDQGLQFLIQYYNGEERAKGNILERFSAQQFPDLHSELNLSSLELGDSALYFCASSPGASTDTQYFGPGTRLTVL.

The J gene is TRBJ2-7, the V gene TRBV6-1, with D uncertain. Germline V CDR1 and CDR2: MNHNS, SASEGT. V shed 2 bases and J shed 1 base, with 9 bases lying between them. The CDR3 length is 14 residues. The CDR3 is CASSEPQISYEQYF. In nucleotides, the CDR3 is TGTGCCAGCAGTGAACCACAGATTTCCTACGAGCAGTACTTC.

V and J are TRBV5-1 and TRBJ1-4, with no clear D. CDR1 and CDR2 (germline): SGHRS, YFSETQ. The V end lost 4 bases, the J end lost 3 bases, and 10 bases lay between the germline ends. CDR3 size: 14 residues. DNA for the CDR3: TGCGCCAGCAGCCTCGACAAACCTAATGAAAAACTGTTTTTT. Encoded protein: CASSLDKPNEKLFF.

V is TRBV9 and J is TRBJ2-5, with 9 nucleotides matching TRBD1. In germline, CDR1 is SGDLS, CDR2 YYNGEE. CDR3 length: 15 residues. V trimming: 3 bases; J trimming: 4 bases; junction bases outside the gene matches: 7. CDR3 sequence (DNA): TGTGCCAGCAGCGCTGGGGACAGGGTAGCAGAGACCCAGTACTTC. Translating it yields CASSAGDRVAETQYF.

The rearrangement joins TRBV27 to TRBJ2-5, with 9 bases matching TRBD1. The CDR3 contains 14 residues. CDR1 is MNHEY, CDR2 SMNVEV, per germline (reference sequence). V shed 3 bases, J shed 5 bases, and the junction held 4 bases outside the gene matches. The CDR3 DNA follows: TGTGCCAGCAGTTTTCAAGACAGGGGGGAGACCCAGTACTTC. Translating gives CASSFQDRGETQYF.

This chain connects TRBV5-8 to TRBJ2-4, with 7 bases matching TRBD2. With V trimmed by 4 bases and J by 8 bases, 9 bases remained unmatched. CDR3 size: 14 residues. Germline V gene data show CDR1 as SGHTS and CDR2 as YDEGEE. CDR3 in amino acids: CASSQSGTIDIQYF. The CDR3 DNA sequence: TGTGCCAGCAGCCAATCCGGGACTATAGACATTCAGTACTTC.

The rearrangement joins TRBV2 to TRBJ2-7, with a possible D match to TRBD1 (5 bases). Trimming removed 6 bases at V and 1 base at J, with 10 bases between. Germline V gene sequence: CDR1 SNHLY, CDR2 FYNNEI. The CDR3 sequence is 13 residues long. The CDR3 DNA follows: TGTGCCAGCAGGACAGACGGGTCCTACGAGCAGTACTTC. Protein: CASRTDGSYEQYF.

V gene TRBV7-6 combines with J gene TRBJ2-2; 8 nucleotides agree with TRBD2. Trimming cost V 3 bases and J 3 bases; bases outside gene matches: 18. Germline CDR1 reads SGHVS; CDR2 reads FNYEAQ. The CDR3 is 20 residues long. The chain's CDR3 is CASSLRRSSASGPHTGELFF. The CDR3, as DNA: TGTGCCAGCAGCTTGCGTCGCTCGTCGGCTAGCGGGCCCCACACCGGGGAGCTGTTTTTT.

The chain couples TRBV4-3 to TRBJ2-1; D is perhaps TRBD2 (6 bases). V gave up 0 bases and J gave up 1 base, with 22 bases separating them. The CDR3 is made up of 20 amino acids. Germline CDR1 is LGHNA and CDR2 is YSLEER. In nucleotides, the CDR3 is TGCGCCAGCAGCCAAGATCGGGGCTTAGCGGTGACACCATCCTACAATGAGCAGTTCTTC. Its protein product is CASSQDRGLAVTPSYNEQFF.

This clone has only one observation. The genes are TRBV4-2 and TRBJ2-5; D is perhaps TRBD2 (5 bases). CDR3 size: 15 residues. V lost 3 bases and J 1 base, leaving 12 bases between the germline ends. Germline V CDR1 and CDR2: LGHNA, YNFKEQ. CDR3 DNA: TGTGCCAGCAGCCAGCAAGGGAGTTTCCAAGAGACCCAGTACTTC. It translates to CASSQQGSFQETQYF.

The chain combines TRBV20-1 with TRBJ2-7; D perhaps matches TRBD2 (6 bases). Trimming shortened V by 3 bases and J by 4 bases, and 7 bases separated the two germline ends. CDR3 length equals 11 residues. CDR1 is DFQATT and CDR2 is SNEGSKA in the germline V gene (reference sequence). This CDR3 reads CSASLAYEQYF. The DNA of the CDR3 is TGCAGTGCTAGTCTAGCGTACGAGCAGTACTTC.

The CDR3 DNA reads as TGTGCCAGCAGTCCCACTTCCTCGACAGGGTCTTACGAGCAGTACTTC. Translating gives CASSPTSSTGSYEQYF. The rearrangement uses TRBV16 and TRBJ2-7; TRBD1 agrees at 7 bases. J was trimmed by 4 bases and V by 6 bases; bases with no gene match: 15. The CDR3 covers 16 residues. From germline, CDR1 is KGHSY and CDR2 FQNENV.

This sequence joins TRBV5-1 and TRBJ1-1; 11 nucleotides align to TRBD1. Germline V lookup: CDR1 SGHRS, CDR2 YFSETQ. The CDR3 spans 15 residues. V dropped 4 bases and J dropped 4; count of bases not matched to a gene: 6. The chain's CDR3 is CASSKGQGVGTEAFF. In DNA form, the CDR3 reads TGCGCCAGCAGCAAGGGACAGGGGGTGGGCACTGAAGCTTTCTTT.

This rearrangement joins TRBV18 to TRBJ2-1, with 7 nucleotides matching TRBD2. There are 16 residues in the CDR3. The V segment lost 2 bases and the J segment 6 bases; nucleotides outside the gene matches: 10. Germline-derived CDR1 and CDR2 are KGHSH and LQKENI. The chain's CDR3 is CASSPFPSGVGNEQFF. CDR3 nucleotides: TGTGCCAGCTCACCATTTCCCAGCGGGGTCGGCAATGAGCAGTTCTTC.

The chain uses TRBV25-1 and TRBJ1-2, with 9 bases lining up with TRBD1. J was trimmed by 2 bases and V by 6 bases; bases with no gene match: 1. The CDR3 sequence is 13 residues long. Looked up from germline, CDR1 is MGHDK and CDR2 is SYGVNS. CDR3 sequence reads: CASRGQGNYGYTF. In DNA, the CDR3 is TGTGCCAGCAGAGGACAGGGGAACTATGGCTACACCTTC.

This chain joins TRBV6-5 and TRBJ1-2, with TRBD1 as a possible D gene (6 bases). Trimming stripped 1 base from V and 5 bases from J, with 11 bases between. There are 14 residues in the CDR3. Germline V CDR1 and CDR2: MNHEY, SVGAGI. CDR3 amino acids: CASSYLPGTYGYTF. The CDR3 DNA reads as TGTGCCAGCAGTTACTTGCCGGGGACATATGGCTACACCTTC.

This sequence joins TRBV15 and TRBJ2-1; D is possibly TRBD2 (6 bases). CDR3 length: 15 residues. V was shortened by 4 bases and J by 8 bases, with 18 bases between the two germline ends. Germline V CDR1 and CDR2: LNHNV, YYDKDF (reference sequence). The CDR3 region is CATSMSGRGRYEQFF. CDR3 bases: TGTGCCACCAGCATGAGCGGACGAGGGAGGTATGAGCAGTTCTTC.

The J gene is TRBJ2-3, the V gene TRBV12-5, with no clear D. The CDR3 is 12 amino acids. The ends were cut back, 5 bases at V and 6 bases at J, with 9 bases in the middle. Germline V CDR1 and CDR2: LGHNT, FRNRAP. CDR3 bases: TGTGCTAGTGGTCCTGTCGTCGATACGCAGTATTTT. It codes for CASGPVVDTQYF.

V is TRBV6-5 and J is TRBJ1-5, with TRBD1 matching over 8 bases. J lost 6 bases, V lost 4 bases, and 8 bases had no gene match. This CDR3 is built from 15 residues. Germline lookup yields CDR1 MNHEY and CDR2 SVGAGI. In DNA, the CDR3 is TGTGCCAGCAGTTCTGACAGGGGCACGACTCAGCCCCAGCATTTT. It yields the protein CASSSDRGTTQPQHF.

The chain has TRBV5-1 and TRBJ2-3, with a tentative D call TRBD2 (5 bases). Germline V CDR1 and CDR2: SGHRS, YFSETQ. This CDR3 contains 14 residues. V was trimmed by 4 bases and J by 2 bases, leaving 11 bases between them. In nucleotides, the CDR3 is TGCGCCAGCAGCCTACTAGGTAACACAGATACGCAGTATTTT. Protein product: CASSLLGNTDTQYF.

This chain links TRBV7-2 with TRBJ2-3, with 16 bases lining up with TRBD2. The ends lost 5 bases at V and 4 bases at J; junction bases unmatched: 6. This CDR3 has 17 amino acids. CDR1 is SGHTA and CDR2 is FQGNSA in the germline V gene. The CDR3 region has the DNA TGTGCCAGCAGCCCCGGGACTAGCGGGAGGGGGGCAGATACGCAGTATTTT. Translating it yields CASSPGTSGRGADTQYF.

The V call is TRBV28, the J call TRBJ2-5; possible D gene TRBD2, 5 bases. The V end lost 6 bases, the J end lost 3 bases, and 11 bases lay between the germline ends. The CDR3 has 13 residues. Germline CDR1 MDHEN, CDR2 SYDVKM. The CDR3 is CASRIGAEETQYF. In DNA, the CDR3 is TGTGCCAGCAGGATAGGAGCGGAAGAGACCCAGTACTTC.

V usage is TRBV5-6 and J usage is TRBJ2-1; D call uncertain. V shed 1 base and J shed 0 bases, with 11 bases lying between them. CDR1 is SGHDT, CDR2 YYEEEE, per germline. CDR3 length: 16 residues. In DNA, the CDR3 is TGTGCCAGCAGCTTGCGGGTTTCCCCCTCCTACAATGAGCAGTTCTTC. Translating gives CASSLRVSPSYNEQFF.